This T cell receptor beta chain was captured in a study of T cell responses to AZD1222 COVID-19 vaccine. Overall study context: Second-dose recipients at about 4 or about 12 weeks were treated as one pooled group. Overall study findings and caveats: Elevations in Spike-specific TCR breadth and depth followed administration of two AZD1222 doses.

As regards this clone: Antigen specificity is unknown.

Some clones are missing from TCRdb's copy, which holds only in-frame ones; the method was immunoSEQ multiplex PCR. The sample holds some 100,000 clones, just over 90% seen once. V lost 6 bases to trimming and J lost 6 bases; unmatched junction nucleotides: 7. In germline, CDR1 is MNHEY, CDR2 SVGAGI. The CDR3 sequence is 13 residues long. The receptor was isolated from an adult in good health. Source: peripheral blood, taken on day 0 of AZD1222 vaccination. The chain uses TRBV6-5 and TRBJ1-1; TRBD1 matches 7 bases. DNA for the CDR3: TGTGCCAGCAGCGTGGACAGGAGAGCTGAAGCTTTCTTT. It codes for CASSVDRRAEAFF.